Detailed here is one TCR beta chain. This sample was taken from a study of blood T cell repertoires in COVID-19. Overall study: T cells, B-cell-depleted T cells, or PBMCs provided the cDNA or gDNA that served as material.

The V gene's germline CDR1 is MGHRA and CDR2 YSYEKL. There are 16 residues in the CDR3. V dropped 4 bases and J dropped 3 bases, with 17 bases sitting between them. Profiled with immunoSEQ multiplex PCR; TCRdb holds only in-frame clones, not every one. The data show some 220,000 clones, over 75% seen once. The source of this sequence is a human donor in a cohort sampled during active COVID-19. This chain connects TRBV4-1 to TRBJ2-3; perhaps TRBD1 as D (6 bases). The source material was peripheral blood. The DNA for the CDR3 is TGCGCCAGCAGCCTCCAGGGGATCCGAAGTACAGATACGCAGTATTTT. Protein product: CASSLQGIRSTDTQYF.